This T cell receptor beta chain stems from a study of cytomegalovirus exposure and HLA in healthy donors. Study at large: An early data release held 75 million to 100 million unique TCRs from HLA-typed donors. Caucasian-associated ancestry cluster membership applied to approximately 81% of nearly 400 genotyped donors.

13 Jbeta primers and 60 Vbeta primers were used for the PCR. Assay used: immunoSEQ multiplex PCR; TCRdb lists only in-frame clones, some missing. The repertoire holds 100,000 to 150,000 clones, with 75% to 85% as singletons. Points on this clone: Its antigen remains unknown.

Regarding the study as a whole: What TCR beta sequences reportedly achieved was accurate prediction of HLA-A and HLA-B alleles in most subjects.

Trimming cost V 3 bases and J 3 bases; bases outside gene matches: 7. Germline CDR1 LGHNA, CDR2 YSLEER. The CDR3 covers 15 residues. This clonotype originated in a woman aged 45-65 years in good health and CMV-seropositive. The genes are TRBV4-3 and TRBJ1-1; the match to TRBD1 covers 7 bases. Sequencing was performed on PBMCs. The CDR3 DNA is TGCGCCAGCAGCCAGAATTACAGGGGTTACACTGAAGCTTTCTTT. Translated, it gives CASSQNYRGYTEAFF.